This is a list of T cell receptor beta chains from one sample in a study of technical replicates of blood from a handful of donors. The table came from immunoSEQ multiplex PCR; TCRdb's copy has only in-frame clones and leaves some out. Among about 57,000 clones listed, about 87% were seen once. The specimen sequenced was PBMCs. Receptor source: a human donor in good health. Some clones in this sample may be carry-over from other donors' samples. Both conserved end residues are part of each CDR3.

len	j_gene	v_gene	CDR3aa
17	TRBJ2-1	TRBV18	CASSPGSSGTSYNEQFF
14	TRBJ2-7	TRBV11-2	CASSPGDRPYEQYF
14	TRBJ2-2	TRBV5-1	CATGTSGNTGELFF
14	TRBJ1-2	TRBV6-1	CASSESSANYGYTF
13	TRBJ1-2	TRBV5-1	CASSFGANYGYTF
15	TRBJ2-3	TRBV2	CASTGGRASTDTQYF
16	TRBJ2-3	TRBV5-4	CASILAGGRGTDTQYF
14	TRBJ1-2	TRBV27	CASSLWGGDYGYTF
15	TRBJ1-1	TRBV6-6	CASSYTGTLNTEAFF
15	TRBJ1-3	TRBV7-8	CASSNPAGQGNTIYF
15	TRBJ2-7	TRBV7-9	CASSSDRDPPYEQYF
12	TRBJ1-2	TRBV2	CASSVRGGGYTF
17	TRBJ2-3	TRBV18	CASSPSVSGGDTDTQYF
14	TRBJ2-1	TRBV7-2	CASSPRGGWDEQFF
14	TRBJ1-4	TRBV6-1	CASTLLGGDEKLFF
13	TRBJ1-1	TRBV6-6	CASSPTGDTEAFF
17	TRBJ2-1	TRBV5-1	CASSGGFGGRAIDEQFF
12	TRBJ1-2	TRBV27	CASRKQGGGYTF
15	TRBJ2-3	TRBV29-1	CSVGTSGGSTDTQYF
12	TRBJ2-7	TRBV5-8	CASSLWRDEQYF
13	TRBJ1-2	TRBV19	CASSMTGNYGYTF
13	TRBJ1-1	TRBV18	CASSPEEGTEAFF
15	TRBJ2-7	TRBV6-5	CASSYSVSGIYEQYF
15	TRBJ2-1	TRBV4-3	CASSQVLAENNEQFF
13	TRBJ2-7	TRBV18	CASSPQGAYEQYF
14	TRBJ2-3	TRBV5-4	CASSRGSYSDTQYF
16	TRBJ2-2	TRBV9	CASSVQGAPNTGELFF
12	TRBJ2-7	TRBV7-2	CASSPGRGEQYF
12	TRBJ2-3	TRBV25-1	CASRGLSDTQYF
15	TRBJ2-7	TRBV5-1	CASSPVAGASYEQYF
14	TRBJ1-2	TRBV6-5	CASSLQRGQYGYTF
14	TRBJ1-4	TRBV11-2	CASSHSPGGEKLFF
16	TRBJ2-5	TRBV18	CASSPVLPGGGETQYF
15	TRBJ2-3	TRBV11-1	CASSFSRASTDTQYF
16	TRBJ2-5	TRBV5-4	CASSSSGTGFGETQYF
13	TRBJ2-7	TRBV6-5	CASSGGSPAEQYF
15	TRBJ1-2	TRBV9	CASSETGLANYGYTF
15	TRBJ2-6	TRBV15	CATSRTGSGANVLTF
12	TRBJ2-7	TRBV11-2	CASSSVRYEQYF
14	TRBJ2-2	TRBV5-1	CASSFGLLPGELFF
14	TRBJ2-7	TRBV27	CASSSATGIYEQYF
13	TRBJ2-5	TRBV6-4	CASSEAPGATQYF
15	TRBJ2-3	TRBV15	CATSRPGRGADTQYF
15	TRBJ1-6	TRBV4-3	CASSSRTGEDSPLHF
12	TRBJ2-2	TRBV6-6	CASSLRAGELFF
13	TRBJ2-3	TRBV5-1	CASSLATGGTQYF
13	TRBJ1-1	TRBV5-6	CASSLWGDTEAFF
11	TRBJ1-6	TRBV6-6	CATHGRGPLHF
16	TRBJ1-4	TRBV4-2	CASSPPNDQSGEKLFF
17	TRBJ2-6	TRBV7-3	CASSGGRESSGANVLTF
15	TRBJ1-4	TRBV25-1	CASTRGTGWDEKLFF
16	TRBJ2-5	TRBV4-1	CASSRRQGRGMETQYF
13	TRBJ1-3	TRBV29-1	CSVEQAGGNTIYF
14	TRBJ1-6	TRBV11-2	CASSLAGNNSPLHF
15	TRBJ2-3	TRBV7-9	CASAGLAGVTDTQYF
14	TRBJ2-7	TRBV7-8	CASSLAAIFYEQYF
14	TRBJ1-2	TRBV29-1	CSFSFGDTSGGYTF
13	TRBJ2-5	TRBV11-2	CASSLGLLETQYF
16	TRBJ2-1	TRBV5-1	CASSLVAGGPSNEQFF
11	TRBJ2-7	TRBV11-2	CASSLYYEQYF